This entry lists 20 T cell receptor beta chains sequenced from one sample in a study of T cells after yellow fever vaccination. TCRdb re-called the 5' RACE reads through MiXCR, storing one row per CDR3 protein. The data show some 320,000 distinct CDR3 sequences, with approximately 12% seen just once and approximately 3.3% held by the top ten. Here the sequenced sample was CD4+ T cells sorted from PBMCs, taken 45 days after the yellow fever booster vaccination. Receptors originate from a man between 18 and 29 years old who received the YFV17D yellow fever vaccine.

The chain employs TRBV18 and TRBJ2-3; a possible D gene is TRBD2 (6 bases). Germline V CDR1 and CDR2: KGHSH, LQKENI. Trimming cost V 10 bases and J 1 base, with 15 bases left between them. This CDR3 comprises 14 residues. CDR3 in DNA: TGTGCCACCCCGGAGGAGGGCGGCACAGATACGCAGTATTTT. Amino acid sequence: CATPEEGGTDTQYF.

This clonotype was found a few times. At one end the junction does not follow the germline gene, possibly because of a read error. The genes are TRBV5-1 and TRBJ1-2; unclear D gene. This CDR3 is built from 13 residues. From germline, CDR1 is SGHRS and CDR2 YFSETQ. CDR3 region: CASTLSETRGYTF. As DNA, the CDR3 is TGCGCCAGCACCTTGTCGGAAACGAGGGGCTACACCTTC. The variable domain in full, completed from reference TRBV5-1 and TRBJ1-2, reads KAGVTQTPRYLIKTRGQQVTLSCSPISGHRSVSWYQQTPGQGLQFLFEYFSETQRNKGNFPGRFSGRQFSNSRSEMNVSTLELGDSALYLCASTLSETRGYTFGSGTRLTVV.

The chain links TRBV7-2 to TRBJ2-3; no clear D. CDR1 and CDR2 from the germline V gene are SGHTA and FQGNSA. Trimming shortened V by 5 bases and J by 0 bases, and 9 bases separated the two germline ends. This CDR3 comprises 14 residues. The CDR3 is CASSPFGSTDTQYF. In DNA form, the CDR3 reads TGTGCCAGCAGCCCCTTCGGGAGCACAGATACGCAGTATTTT.

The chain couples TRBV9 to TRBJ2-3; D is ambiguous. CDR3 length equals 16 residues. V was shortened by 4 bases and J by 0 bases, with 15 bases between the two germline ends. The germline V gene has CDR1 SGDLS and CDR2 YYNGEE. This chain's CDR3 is CASSFSTDPSTDTQYF. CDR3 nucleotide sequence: TGTGCCAGCAGCTTCTCGACGGACCCTAGCACAGATACGCAGTATTTT.

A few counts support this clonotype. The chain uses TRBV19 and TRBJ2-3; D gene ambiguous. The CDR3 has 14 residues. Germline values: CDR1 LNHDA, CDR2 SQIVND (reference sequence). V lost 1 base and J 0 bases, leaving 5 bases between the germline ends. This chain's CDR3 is CASSIVASTDTQYF. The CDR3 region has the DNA TGTGCCAGTAGTATAGTGGCAAGCACAGATACGCAGTATTTT.

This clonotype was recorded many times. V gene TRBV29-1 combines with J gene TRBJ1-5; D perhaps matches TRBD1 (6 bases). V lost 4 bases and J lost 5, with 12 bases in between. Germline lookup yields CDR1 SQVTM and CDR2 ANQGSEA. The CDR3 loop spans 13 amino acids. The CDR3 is CSVADRRYQPQHF. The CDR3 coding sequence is TGCAGCGTTGCCGACAGGCGTTATCAGCCCCAGCATTTT.

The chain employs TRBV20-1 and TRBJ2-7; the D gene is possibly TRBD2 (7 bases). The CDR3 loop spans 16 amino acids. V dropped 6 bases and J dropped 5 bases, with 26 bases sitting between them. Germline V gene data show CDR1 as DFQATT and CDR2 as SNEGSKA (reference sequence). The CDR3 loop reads CSASYSSAQGGDEQYF. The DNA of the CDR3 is TGCAGTGCCTCGTATAGTAGTGCACAGGGAGGGGACGAGCAGTACTTC.

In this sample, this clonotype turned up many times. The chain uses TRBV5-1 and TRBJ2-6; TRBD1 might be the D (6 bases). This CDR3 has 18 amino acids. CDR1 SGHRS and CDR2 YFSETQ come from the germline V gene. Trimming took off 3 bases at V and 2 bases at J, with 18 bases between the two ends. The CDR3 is CASSSEATGSTGANVLTF. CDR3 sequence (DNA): TGCGCCAGCAGCTCCGAGGCGACAGGTTCGACTGGGGCCAACGTCCTGACTTTC.

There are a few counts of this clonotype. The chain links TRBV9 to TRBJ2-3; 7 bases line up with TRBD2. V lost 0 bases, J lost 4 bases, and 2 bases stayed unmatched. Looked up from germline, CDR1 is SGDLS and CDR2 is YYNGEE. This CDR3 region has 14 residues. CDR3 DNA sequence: TGTGCCAGCAGCGTAGGACTAGCCCCAGATACGCAGTATTTT. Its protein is CASSVGLAPDTQYF.

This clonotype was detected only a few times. The DNA for the CDR3 is TGTGCCAGCAAAGGGTTGGAGACCCAGTACTTC. It is translated as CASKGLETQYF. The chain has TRBV27 and TRBJ2-5; no clear D gene. The CDR3 has 11 amino acids. The V gene's germline CDR1 is MNHEY and CDR2 SMNVEV (reference sequence). The V gene lost 7 bases and the J gene lost 5 bases, with 8 bases spanning the gap.

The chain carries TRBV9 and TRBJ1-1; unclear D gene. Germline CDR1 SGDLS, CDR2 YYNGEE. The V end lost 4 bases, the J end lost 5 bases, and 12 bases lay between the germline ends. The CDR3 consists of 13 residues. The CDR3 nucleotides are TGTGCCAGCAGCCCGCCGGGAGTGACTGAAGCTTTCTTT. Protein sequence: CASSPPGVTEAFF.

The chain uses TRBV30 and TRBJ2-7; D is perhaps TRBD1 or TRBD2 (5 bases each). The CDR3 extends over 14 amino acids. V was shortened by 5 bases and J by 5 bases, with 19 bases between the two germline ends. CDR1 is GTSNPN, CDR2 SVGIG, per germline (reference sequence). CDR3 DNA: TGTGCCTGGCAAGAAACGGGACCTCGTAACGAGCAGTACTTC. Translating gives CAWQETGPRNEQYF.

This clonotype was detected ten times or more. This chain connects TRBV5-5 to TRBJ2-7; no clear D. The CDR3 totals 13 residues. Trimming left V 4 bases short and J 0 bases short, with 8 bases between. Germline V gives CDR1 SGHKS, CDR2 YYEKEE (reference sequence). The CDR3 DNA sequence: TGTGCCAGCAGCCCTGGGCCCTCCTACGAGCAGTACTTC. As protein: CASSPGPSYEQYF.

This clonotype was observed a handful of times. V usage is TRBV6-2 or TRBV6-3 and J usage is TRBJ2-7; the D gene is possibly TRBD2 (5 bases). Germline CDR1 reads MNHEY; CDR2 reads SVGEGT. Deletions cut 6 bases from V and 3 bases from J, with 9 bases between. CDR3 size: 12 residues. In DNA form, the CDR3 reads TGTGCCAGCAGCCCCCGGGGCTACGAGCAGTACGTC. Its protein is CASSPRGYEQYV.

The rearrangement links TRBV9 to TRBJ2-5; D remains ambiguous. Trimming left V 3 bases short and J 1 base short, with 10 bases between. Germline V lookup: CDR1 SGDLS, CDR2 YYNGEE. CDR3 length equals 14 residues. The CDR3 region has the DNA TGTGCCAGCAGCGCGCGACCTGGCCAAGAGACCCAGTACTTC. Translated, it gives CASSARPGQETQYF.

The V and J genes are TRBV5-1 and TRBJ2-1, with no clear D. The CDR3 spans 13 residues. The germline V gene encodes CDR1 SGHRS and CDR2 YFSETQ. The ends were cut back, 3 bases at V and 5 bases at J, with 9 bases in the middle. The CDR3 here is CASSWPRDNEQFF. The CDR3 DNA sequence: TGCGCCAGCAGCTGGCCACGGGACAATGAGCAGTTCTTC.

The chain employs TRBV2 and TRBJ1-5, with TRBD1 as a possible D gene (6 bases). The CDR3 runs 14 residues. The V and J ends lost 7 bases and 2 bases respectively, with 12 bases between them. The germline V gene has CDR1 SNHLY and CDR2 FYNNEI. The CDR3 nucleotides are TGTGCCAGCAACGGGGGCGCGGGCAATCAGCCCCAGCATTTT. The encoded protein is CASNGGAGNQPQHF.

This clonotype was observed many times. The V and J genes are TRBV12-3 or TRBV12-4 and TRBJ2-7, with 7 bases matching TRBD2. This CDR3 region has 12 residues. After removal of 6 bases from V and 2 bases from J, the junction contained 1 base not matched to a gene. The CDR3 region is CASSGTTYEQYF. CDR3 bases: TGTGCCAGCAGCGGGACTACCTACGAGCAGTACTTC.

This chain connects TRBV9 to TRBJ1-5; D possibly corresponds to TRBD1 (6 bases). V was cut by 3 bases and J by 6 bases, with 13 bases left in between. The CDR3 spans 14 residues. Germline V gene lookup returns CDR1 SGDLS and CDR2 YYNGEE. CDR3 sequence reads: CASSAGVTIQPQHF. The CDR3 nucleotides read TGTGCCAGCAGCGCAGGGGTAACAATTCAGCCCCAGCATTTT. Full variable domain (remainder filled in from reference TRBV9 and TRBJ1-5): DSGVTQTPKHLITATGQRVTLRCSPRSGDLSVYWYQQSLDQGLQFLIQYYNGEERAKGNILERFSAQQFPDLHSELNLSSLELGDSALYFCASSAGVTIQPQHFGDGTRLSIL.

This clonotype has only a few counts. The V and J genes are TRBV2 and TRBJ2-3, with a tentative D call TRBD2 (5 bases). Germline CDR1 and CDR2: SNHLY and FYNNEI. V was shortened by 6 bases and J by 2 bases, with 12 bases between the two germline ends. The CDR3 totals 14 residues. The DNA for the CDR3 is TGTGCCAGCAGCGGCGGACTTTTCACAGATACGCAGTATTTT. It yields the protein CASSGGLFTDTQYF.